This entry lists 31 T cell receptor beta chains sequenced from one sample in a study of T cell clusters in autoimmune cytopenias (dated by TCRdb to the late 2010s). The instrument given in TCRdb is Illumina MiSeq. To amplify TRB rearrangements, a touch-down multiplex PCR protocol was run with the TRB-A and TRB-B primer pools combined in a single tube. TCRdb reprocessed the reads; each CDR3 protein sequence makes one entry, and DNA is unavailable. The table for this sample shows about 2,800 distinct CDR3 sequences. About a tenth of the sample goes to the ten largest clones. TRB amplification used around 260 ng of peripheral blood genomic DNA, tens of thousands of genome equivalents, per sample. Sequencing input: peripheral blood. The receptors originated from a human donor with an autoimmune cytopenia or autoimmune hepatitis (not recorded which).

According to its frequency, this clonotype is medium-sized. V and J are TRBV18 and TRBJ2-3. This CDR3 is built from 13 residues. In germline, CDR1 is KGHSH, CDR2 LQKENI. This CDR3 reads CASSSRGPDTQYF. The complete variable domain, with remaining parts taken from reference TRBV18 and TRBJ2-3, reads NAGVMQNPRHLVRRRGQEARLRCSPMKGHSHVYWYRQLPEEGLKFMVYLQKENIIDESGMPKERFSAEFPKEGPSILRIQQVVRGDSAAYFCASSSRGPDTQYFGPGTRLTVL.

This clonotype is labeled medium-sized based on frequency. The gene calls are TRBV18 and TRBJ2-3; there is no DNA to check the TCRdb D call of TRBD2. The CDR3 is 15 amino acids. Per the germline V gene, CDR1 is KGHSH and CDR2 is LQKENI. CDR3 sequence: CASSTLAGNTDTQYF.

This clonotype shows up as medium-sized (0.01 to 0.1%) by frequency. The chain carries TRBV6-5 and TRBJ1-6; there is no DNA to check the TCRdb D call of TRBD1. Germline V gene lookup returns CDR1 MNHEY and CDR2 SVGAGI. This CDR3 is 17 amino acids long. The CDR3 here is CASSYSAPGSFNSPLHF.

By frequency, this clonotype is medium-sized. The chain carries TRBV6-5 and TRBJ2-7. Germline V gene sequence: CDR1 MNHEY, CDR2 SVGAGI. The CDR3 is 14 amino acids. CDR3 loop: CAISDDGGSYEQYF.

This clonotype registers medium-sized by frequency. This chain links TRBV18 with TRBJ2-1. The V gene's germline CDR1 is KGHSH and CDR2 LQKENI. CDR3 length equals 14 residues. The CDR3 protein is CASSLGSSYNEQFF.

This clonotype is called medium-sized based on its frequency. CDR3 region: CASSTTSGASTDTQYF. The V call is TRBV12-3 or TRBV12-4, the J call TRBJ2-3; TCRdb proposes TRBD2, but this gene call is untestable without DNA. This CDR3 has 16 residues.

In terms of frequency, this clonotype is medium-sized (0.01 to 0.1%). The chain employs TRBV12-3 or TRBV12-4 and TRBJ1-2; the D call from TCRdb, TRBD1, cannot be confirmed without DNA. CDR3 length: 13 residues. This CDR3 reads CASSLQGQHGYTF.

By frequency, this clonotype registers medium-sized. The chain recombines TRBV5-6 with TRBJ2-7; the TRBD1 assignment by TCRdb is unverifiable without DNA. The CDR3 totals 13 residues. Germline V CDR1 and CDR2: SGHDT, YYEEEE. CDR3 region: CASSSMSLLEQYF.

This clonotype shows up as medium-sized by frequency. The gene calls are TRBV30 and TRBJ2-3; TCRdb's assignment of TRBD1 cannot be checked, as there is no DNA. Germline CDR1 is GTSNPN and CDR2 is SVGIG (reference sequence). The CDR3 covers 15 residues. This chain's CDR3 is CAWGGVSMSTDTQYF.

This clonotype is deemed medium-sized (0.01 to 0.1%) by its frequency. This chain connects TRBV18 to TRBJ1-5; lacking DNA, the TRBD1 call made by TCRdb goes unchecked. Germline assignment: CDR1 KGHSH and CDR2 LQKENI. The CDR3 consists of 15 residues. CDR3 in amino acids: CASSETGGGNQPQHF.

By frequency, this clonotype registers medium-sized. This sequence joins TRBV12-3 or TRBV12-4 and TRBJ2-3; TCRdb designates TRBD1, a call that cannot be tested without DNA. There are 14 residues in the CDR3. Here the CDR3 reads CASSLGGGEHTQYF.

By frequency, this clonotype registers medium-sized (0.01 to 0.1%). This chain joins TRBV29-1 and TRBJ2-7; no DNA is available, so the TRBD1 call from TCRdb remains unchecked. CDR1 and CDR2 (germline): SQVTM, ANQGSEA. The CDR3 length is 14 residues. The CDR3 region is CSVDRGQGAREQYF.

This clonotype is deemed medium-sized by its frequency. The rearrangement joins TRBV10-3 to TRBJ1-3. Per germline, CDR1 ENHRY and CDR2 SYGVKD. This CDR3 is 14 amino acids long. CDR3: CAISGDGDGNTIYF.

Frequency places this clonotype as medium-sized (0.01 to 0.1%). The rearrangement uses TRBV5-4 and TRBJ1-5; without DNA, the TCRdb call of TRBD1 cannot be checked. The CDR3 runs 15 residues. The germline V gene has CDR1 SGHNT and CDR2 YYREEE (reference sequence). CDR3 sequence reads: CASSSDGGLNQPQHF.

This clonotype is large by frequency. This rearrangement joins TRBV30 to TRBJ2-6. The germline gives CDR1 GTSNPN, CDR2 SVGIG (reference sequence). The length of the CDR3 is 13 residues. CDR3 protein: CAWSVGRANVLTF.

By frequency, this clonotype is medium-sized. V usage is TRBV19 and J usage is TRBJ2-6; the TCRdb call, TRBD1, lacks DNA for checking. This CDR3 is built from 18 residues. Looked up from germline, CDR1 is LNHDA and CDR2 is SQIVND (reference sequence). CDR3 in amino acids: CASSSGTGGISGANVLTF.

According to its frequency, this clonotype is medium-sized. The V and J genes are TRBV19 and TRBJ1-2. The CDR3 extends over 11 amino acids. CDR1 and CDR2 from the germline V gene are LNHDA and SQIVND (reference sequence). This CDR3 reads CASRSNYGYTF.

In terms of frequency, this clonotype is medium-sized. The chain has TRBV6-5 and TRBJ2-1; with no DNA, the TCRdb D assignment of TRBD2 cannot be verified. The CDR3 runs to 17 residues. Looked up from germline, CDR1 is MNHEY and CDR2 is SVGAGI. The CDR3 loop reads CASRDGWGMSSYNEQFF.

Measured by frequency, this clonotype is medium-sized. The chain joins TRBV29-1 to TRBJ2-2. In germline, CDR1 is SQVTM, CDR2 ANQGSEA. This CDR3 is built from 13 residues. Here the CDR3 reads CSVPRQNTGELFF.

This clonotype registers medium-sized by frequency. The genes are TRBV6-2 or TRBV6-3 and TRBJ1-1. The CDR3 totals 16 residues. The germline CDR1 and CDR2 sequences are MNHEY and SVGEGT. The chain's CDR3 is CASSYSRVDMNTEAFF.

Considering frequency, this clonotype is large. The chain's CDR3 is CSVGTVYGYTF. This chain links TRBV29-1 with TRBJ1-2. CDR1 is SQVTM, CDR2 ANQGSEA, per germline. The CDR3 contains 11 residues.

This clonotype ranks as medium-sized in terms of frequency. The J gene is TRBJ2-2, the V gene TRBV11-1; the TCRdb call, TRBD2, lacks DNA for checking. Germline CDR1 and CDR2: SGHAT and FQDESV (reference sequence). The CDR3 spans 16 residues. This chain's CDR3 is CASSTGLAGATGELFF. Full variable domain (missing parts from reference TRBV11-1 and TRBJ2-2): EAEVAQSPRYKITEKSQAVAFWCDPISGHATLYWYRQILGQGPELLVQFQDESVVDDSQLPKDRFSAERLKGVDSTLKIQPAELGDSAMYLCASSTGLAGATGELFFGEGSRLTVL.

Frequency places this clonotype as medium-sized. The rearrangement uses TRBV27 and TRBJ2-2; TCRdb reports TRBD1, a call that lacks DNA to check it against. Germline V gives CDR1 MNHEY, CDR2 SMNVEV (reference sequence). The CDR3 consists of 15 residues. The CDR3: CASRDRGANTGELFF.

This clonotype is identified as medium-sized (0.01 to 0.1%) from frequency. The gene calls are TRBV6-5 and TRBJ2-1; TCRdb calls TRBD2, which cannot be checked without DNA. Germline lookup yields CDR1 MNHEY and CDR2 SVGAGI. This CDR3 contains 16 residues. CDR3 protein: CASSYGLAGGRSEQFF.

Considering frequency, this clonotype is medium-sized. The genes are TRBV6-5 and TRBJ2-7; the D call from TCRdb, TRBD2, cannot be confirmed without DNA. Germline V gene lookup returns CDR1 MNHEY and CDR2 SVGAGI. The CDR3 spans 16 residues. The CDR3 sequence is CASSYSRHSPLREQYF.

This clonotype is labeled medium-sized based on frequency. CDR3 sequence: CAWSVAGNNQPQHF. The chain links TRBV30 to TRBJ1-5. The CDR3 consists of 14 residues. CDR1 is GTSNPN and CDR2 is SVGIG in the germline V gene (reference sequence).

Considering frequency, this clonotype is medium-sized. The chain recombines TRBV5-4 with TRBJ2-5; no DNA is available, so the TRBD1 call from TCRdb remains unchecked. Germline assignment: CDR1 SGHNT and CDR2 YYREEE (reference sequence). This CDR3 spans 13 amino acids. The CDR3 is CASSTGGAETQYF.

Considering frequency, this clonotype is medium-sized (0.01 to 0.1%). The chain combines TRBV6-5 with TRBJ1-1; lacking DNA, the TRBD1 call made by TCRdb goes unchecked. The V gene's germline CDR1 is MNHEY and CDR2 SVGAGI. CDR3 size: 14 residues. The CDR3 loop is CASSWTGANTEAFF.

This clonotype ranks as medium-sized (0.01 to 0.1%) in terms of frequency. The CDR3 sequence is CASSTLTGGMKKLFF. This chain joins TRBV6-5 and TRBJ1-4; the TCRdb call, TRBD1, lacks DNA for checking. The CDR3 is made up of 15 amino acids. Germline V gives CDR1 MNHEY, CDR2 SVGAGI.

Judged by frequency, this clonotype is medium-sized (0.01 to 0.1%). The rearrangement links TRBV20-1 to TRBJ2-2; TCRdb reports TRBD2, a call that lacks DNA to check it against. From germline, CDR1 is DFQATT and CDR2 SNEGSKA (reference sequence). The CDR3 spans 15 residues. The chain's CDR3 is CSGVSGRINTGELFF.

This clonotype ranks as medium-sized in terms of frequency. This rearrangement joins TRBV5-6 to TRBJ2-2. There are 14 residues in the CDR3. Germline-derived CDR1 and CDR2 are SGHDT and YYEEEE. The chain's CDR3 is CASSLDSNTGELFF.